This T cell receptor beta chain came from a study of memory CD4+ T cells and cytomegalovirus serostatus (dated by TCRdb to about 2019). About the study as a whole: The approximately 35 healthy Belgian adults in the cohort included 9 who were CMV seropositive and roughly 25 who were CMV seronegative. To replicate a published TCR-based CMV serostatus classifier, the study sequenced CD4+ memory TCRbeta repertoires from a Belgian cohort whose cytomegalovirus serostatus was known.

Genomic DNA was extracted from sorted cells with the Quick-DNA Microprep Kit. Amplification of TCRbeta DNA was done with the immunoSEQ hsTCRbeta kit, following the protocol from the manufacturer. TCRbeta libraries were sequenced on an Illumina MiSeq instrument. From the authors' description of their analysis: Once out-of-frame sequences had been removed, more than 2 million distinct TCRbeta sequences were left, which works out to an average of roughly 64,000 per individual. Each individual was scored using the number of 164 previously reported CMV-associated TCRbeta sequences that the individual carried and the total number of productive distinct TCRbeta sequences. A beta-binomial model was reimplemented in Python, and random forests from scikit-learn, run with default parameters, were trained on data from the US cohort. On the Belgian cohort, classifier performance was reported as the median AUC, along with percentile confidence intervals, across 10,000 bootstrap iterations. Held by TCRdb, this immuneACCESS table contains in-frame sequences only and omits some clones. Under half of the omission traces to an unresolved V gene where checked; the cause of the rest is unknown. V, J and clone size were drawn from that table, and D and trimming were deduced from the DNA. Recorded for this sample are tens of thousands of clones; more than 75% of them occurred a single time. The ten most abundant clones make up around 0.72% of the sample.

A FACSAria II was used to sort memory CD4+ T cells, defined as single viable CD3+CD4+CD8-CD45RO+ cells. CMV serostatus was assessed using a Roche Elecsys assay, by which serum IgG against CMV pp150, pp28, p38 and p52 was detected. Once the samples were thawed, total CD4+ T cells were enriched through positive selection using CD4 magnetic microbeads. The samples came from a separate study whose specific focus was interrogating the CD4+ T cell memory repertoire. Peripheral blood mononuclear cells were isolated and cryopreserved according to standard operating procedures, and serum was stored at -80 degrees C. The staining relied on CD3-PerCP (BW264/56), CD4-APC (RPA-T4), CD45RO-PE (UCHT1) and CD8-Pacific Orange (3B5) antibodies, and Sytox blue was used to exclude non-viable cells. Study-wide conclusions, independent of this receptor: Only CD4+CD45RO+ memory cells were sequenced, unlike the original study, which covered naive and memory CD4+ and CD8+ populations. The original-framework classifier achieved a median bootstrapped AUC of almost 0.97 with a 95% CI of 0.76-1.00 on the Belgian cohort. The results were read as suggesting that the CMV-associated TCR signature is, for the most part, present in the CD4+ memory repertoire. For CMV serostatus prediction, a median bootstrapped AUC of approximately 0.95 was reached with the original framework, and a median bootstrapped AUC of roughly 0.9 was reached with a US-trained random forest. Among the 150 to 200 previously reported CMV-associated TCRbeta sequences, over 65 showed up in the CD4+ memory repertoires, with each one found in between one and five individuals.

In the case of this clone: The specificity of this receptor is unknown. No quality values exist for individual bases; no much larger clone is one base distant. The sample has other DNA sequences that encode this CDR3 too.

Counted from cysteine to phenylalanine, this CDR3 has 12 amino acids. Just the 36-base CDR3 DNA is kept, in frame starting at base 1. For this chain, trimming is 5 bases at the V end and 2 bases at the J end, and the number of junction bases without a gene match is 0. Looking up the germline V gene (reference sequence) yields CDR1 GTSNPN and CDR2 SVGIG. The chain was built from TRBV30 and TRBJ1-2; 9 bases in the junction line up with TRBD1. The sequence came from an adult in good health and CMV-seronegative. Material for sequencing was memory CD4+ T cells from blood. The DNA reads as follows: TGTGCCTGGGGGACAGGGAACTATGGCTACACCTTC. This sequence encodes CAWGTGNYGYTF.